Shown below are 20 T cell receptor beta chains from a single sample sequenced in a study of CD8+CD57+ T cells in acquired aplastic anemia. It was genomic DNA that served as the template for profiling TCR beta VDJ and CDR3. TCRdb re-called the reads through MiXCR, storing one row per CDR3 protein. The profile shows about 400,000 distinct CDR3 sequences, approximately 70% of them singletons. Material: sorted CD4+, CD8+, or CD8+CD57+ T cells (not recorded which) from PBMCs. The receptors derive from a human donor in good health, serving as a control.

V is TRBV11-2 and J is TRBJ1-1; 7 nucleotides align to TRBD1. With 0 bases clipped from V and 5 bases from J, the junction kept 3 bases outside the gene matches. The germline V gene encodes CDR1 SGHAT and CDR2 FQNNGV. CDR3 length equals 14 residues. In DNA form, the CDR3 reads TGTGCCAGCAGCTTAGAGGGGGGACAGACTGAAGCTTTCTTT. It specifies CASSLEGGQTEAFF.

This chain links TRBV4-3 with TRBJ1-2; the D gene is possibly TRBD1 (6 bases). The V end was cut by 6 bases, the J end by 4 bases, with 18 bases between. Germline loops: CDR1 LGHNA, CDR2 YSLEER. This CDR3 is 15 amino acids long. For the CDR3, the DNA is TGCGCCAGCAGGGATCCAGGGGCGAACCGCTATGGCTACACCTTC. Its translation: CASRDPGANRYGYTF.

This clonotype was counted only a few times. This rearrangement joins TRBV5-5 to TRBJ1-2, with 12 bases identical to TRBD1. Germline V gene data show CDR1 as SGHKS and CDR2 as YYEKEE (reference sequence). Trimming at V came to 4 bases and at J to 8 bases, leaving 6 bases not matched to a gene. The CDR3 contains 14 residues. CDR3 in DNA: TGTGCCAGCAGCCTGGGACAGGGGGCGCGGGGCTACACCTTC. Its protein is CASSLGQGARGYTF.

For this clonotype: This is likely a read error, given that the CDR3 carries no conserved phenylalanine or tryptophan at its end. The DNA is omitted, as the CDR3 cannot be located on it reliably, and the CDR3 follows TCRdb's listing. The chain links TRBV9 to TRBJ1-2. The germline gives CDR1 SGDLS, CDR2 YYNGEE. The CDR3 spans 13 amino acids, including both terminal residues. This CDR3 reads CASANRSGYGPQL.

Of note for this clonotype: Germline is not matched at one junction end, which may reflect a read error. The CDR3 region has the DNA TGTGCTAGCAGCCAAGGTCAGGGGCGACAGTCCCAGTACCAGTTCTTC. Amino acids: CASSQGQGRQSQYQFF. The rearrangement joins TRBV7-7 to TRBJ2-1, with D perhaps TRBD1 (6 bases). The CDR3 contains 16 residues. Germline lookup yields CDR1 SSHAT and CDR2 FNYEAQ (reference sequence).

A remark on this clonotype: The missing conserved phenylalanine or tryptophan at the end of this CDR3 makes a read error likely. The DNA is omitted, as the CDR3 cannot be located on it reliably, and the CDR3 follows TCRdb's listing. The chain has TRBV7-7 and TRBJ1-1. Germline V gene data show CDR1 as SSHAT and CDR2 as FNYEAQ (reference sequence). The CDR3 totals 14 residues, both ends included. CDR3: CASSPGLAGTQDIL.

The chain joins TRBV29-1 to TRBJ1-1, with D perhaps matching TRBD1 (5 bases). CDR1 is SQVTM and CDR2 is ANQGSEA in the germline V gene. The CDR3 contains 12 residues. CDR3 protein: CTSTRQTNEAFF. The CDR3 bases are TGCACCTCGACCCGACAGACCAATGAAGCTTTCTTT.

The chain links TRBV24-1 to TRBJ1-2; a weak D match, TRBD1 (5 bases). Germline V gene data show CDR1 as KGHDR and CDR2 as SFDVKD. V gave up 1 base and J gave up 3 bases, with 8 bases separating them. CDR3 length: 14 residues. The CDR3 region has the DNA TGTGCCACCAGTGATTTCATGACAGACTATGGCTACACCTTC. The encoded protein is CATSDFMTDYGYTF.

The rearrangement uses TRBV5-5 and TRBJ2-6; tentatively, D is TRBD1 (5 bases). This CDR3 has 16 residues. The germline gives CDR1 SGHKS, CDR2 YYEKEE (reference sequence). V lost 4 bases, J lost 1 base, and 12 bases lay in between. The CDR3 DNA reads TGTGCCAGCAGCCCACAGGACGGATCTGGGGCCAACGTCCTGACTTTC. This codes for CASSPQDGSGANVLTF.

The chain employs TRBV7-2 and TRBJ2-5; 8 bases line up with TRBD2. The trim removed 4 bases at V and 3 bases at J, leaving 10 bases unmatched. CDR1 SGHTA and CDR2 FQGNSA come from the germline V gene. The CDR3 totals 16 residues. Here the CDR3 DNA reads TGTGCCAGCAGCTCCCGAGATAGCGGGGTTGAAGAGACCCAGTACTTC. Protein product: CASSSRDSGVEETQYF.

V and J are TRBV7-9 and TRBJ1-2; D remains ambiguous. The V end was cut by 0 bases, the J end by 3 bases, with 8 bases between. The CDR3 sequence is 14 residues long. In germline, CDR1 is SEHNR, CDR2 FQNEAQ (reference sequence). The CDR3 region has the DNA TGTGCCAGCAGCTTAGCCCGGTATTACTATGGCTACACCTTC. It is translated as CASSLARYYYGYTF. Complete variable domain (other parts from reference TRBV7-9 and TRBJ1-2): DTGVSQNPRHKITKRGQNVTFRCDPISEHNRLYWYRQTLGQGPEFLTYFQNEAQLEKSRLLSDRFSAERPKGSFSTLEIQRTEQGDSAMYLCASSLARYYYGYTFGSGTRLTVV.

The rearrangement joins TRBV7-2 to TRBJ1-6; 7 bases fit TRBD1. CDR3 size: 16 residues. CDR1 and CDR2 (germline): SGHTA, FQGNSA. V lost 5 bases to trimming and J lost 15 bases; unmatched junction nucleotides: 19. CDR3 DNA sequence: TGTGCCAGCAGCGCGCAGGGGGACAGTGAGCAGTTACTCCTCCACTTT. Translating it yields CASSAQGDSEQLLLHF.

The rearrangement joins TRBV19 to TRBJ2-7, with TRBD2 identical over 7 bases. With V trimmed by 9 bases and J by 1 base, 9 bases remained unmatched. Germline loops: CDR1 LNHDA, CDR2 SQIVND (reference sequence). The CDR3 covers 14 residues. The CDR3 is CARAGLNISYEQYF. In DNA, the CDR3 is TGTGCCAGAGCGGGACTGAACATTTCCTACGAGCAGTACTTC.

This clonotype occurred many times. The CDR3 DNA follows: TGTGCCAGCAGGTGGGGGCGACTCTCTGGGGCCAACGTCCTGACTTTC. It specifies CASRWGRLSGANVLTF. The chain employs TRBV12-3 or TRBV12-4 and TRBJ2-6, with D possibly TRBD1 on 6 matching bases. The V end lost 6 bases, the J end lost 0 bases, and 12 bases lay between the germline ends. The CDR3 has 16 residues.

The CDR3 region has the DNA TGCAGTGCTATAGGAGGAACACTCTATAATTCACCCCTCCACTTT. Translation gives CSAIGGTLYNSPLHF. The V call is TRBV20-1, the J call TRBJ1-6; the D is unclear. There are 15 residues in the CDR3. V lost 4 bases to trimming and J lost 3 bases, with 13 bases between them. The germline V gene has CDR1 DFQATT and CDR2 SNEGSKA (reference sequence).

The count of this clonotype is one. V and J are TRBV10-3 and TRBJ2-7; 10 bases are a match to TRBD2. V was pared by 10 bases and J by 9 bases, with 15 bases of the junction left unmatched. Germline V gene sequence: CDR1 ENHRY, CDR2 SYGVKD. CDR3 length: 14 amino acids. Here the CDR3 reads CATRPSSSGRGQYV. The CDR3 DNA reads TGTGCCACCCGACCATCCTCTAGCGGGAGAGGGCAGTACGTC.

The chain joins TRBV4-3 to TRBJ2-2; D not certain. The V end was cut by 6 bases, the J end by 4 bases, with 9 bases between. CDR1 and CDR2 from the germline V gene are LGHNA and YSLEER. CDR3 size: 13 residues. In DNA, the CDR3 is TGCGCCAGCAGACAGAGATCCACCGGGGAGCTGTTTTTT. This translates into CASRQRSTGELFF.

V is TRBV5-1 and J is TRBJ2-5; D not certain. Germline values: CDR1 SGHRS, CDR2 YFSETQ. The CDR3 contains 14 residues. V lost 3 bases and J 4 bases, leaving 13 bases between the germline ends. The CDR3 region has the DNA TGCGCCAGCAGCTCGACGGCGTACGCAGAGACCCAGTACTTC. It translates to CASSSTAYAETQYF.

As concerns this clonotype: At one end, the junction sequence differs from germline, possibly due to a read error. V gene TRBV15 combines with J gene TRBJ1-6; the D is unclear. Germline V gene sequence: CDR1 LNHNV, CDR2 YYDKDF (reference sequence). This CDR3 has 14 residues. As DNA, the CDR3 is TGTGCCAGCAGCAAGGAACTGGAAAGTTCACGCCACCCCTTT. It translates to CASSKELESSRHPF.

This clonotype appeared many times. The V gene is TRBV6-4, the J gene TRBJ1-6; the D is unclear. This CDR3 comprises 15 residues. Germline loops: CDR1 MRHNA, CDR2 SNTAGT. Trimming removed 0 bases at V and 10 bases at J, with 13 bases between. In DNA, the CDR3 is TGTGCCAGCAGTGACTCGGTTTCCGGAGACTCACCCCTCCACTTT. As protein: CASSDSVSGDSPLHF.